This T cell receptor (beta chain) was recorded in a study of identical twins. The study, taken as a whole, reports: Researchers caution that invariant MAIT and iNKT cells could partly confound zero-insertion analyses.

TCRdb ran MiXCR on the 5' RACE reads and lists one entry per CDR3 protein. This table holds 200,000 or so distinct CDR3 sequences, about a sixth found once. This clonotype was seen only a few times. Its specificity is unknown. CDR1 is LGHDT and CDR2 is YNNKEL in the germline V gene (reference sequence). The CDR3 totals 15 residues. V was trimmed by 8 bases and J by 0 bases, leaving 17 bases between them. These data were also reused for a study on T cells expressing NK-cell markers. That work states: Anti-gamma-delta TCR antibody use in several experiments restricted sorting to alpha-beta TCR T cells.

The chain links TRBV3-1 to TRBJ2-7; D assignment may be TRBD1 or TRBD2 (6 bases each). The source of this sequence is a woman under 30 in good health. The sequenced sample consisted of CD8+ T cells sorted from blood. CDR3 protein: CASAEGGLSSYEQYF. CDR3 bases: TGTGCCAGCGCGGAAGGGGGACTGTCCTCCTACGAGCAGTACTTC.